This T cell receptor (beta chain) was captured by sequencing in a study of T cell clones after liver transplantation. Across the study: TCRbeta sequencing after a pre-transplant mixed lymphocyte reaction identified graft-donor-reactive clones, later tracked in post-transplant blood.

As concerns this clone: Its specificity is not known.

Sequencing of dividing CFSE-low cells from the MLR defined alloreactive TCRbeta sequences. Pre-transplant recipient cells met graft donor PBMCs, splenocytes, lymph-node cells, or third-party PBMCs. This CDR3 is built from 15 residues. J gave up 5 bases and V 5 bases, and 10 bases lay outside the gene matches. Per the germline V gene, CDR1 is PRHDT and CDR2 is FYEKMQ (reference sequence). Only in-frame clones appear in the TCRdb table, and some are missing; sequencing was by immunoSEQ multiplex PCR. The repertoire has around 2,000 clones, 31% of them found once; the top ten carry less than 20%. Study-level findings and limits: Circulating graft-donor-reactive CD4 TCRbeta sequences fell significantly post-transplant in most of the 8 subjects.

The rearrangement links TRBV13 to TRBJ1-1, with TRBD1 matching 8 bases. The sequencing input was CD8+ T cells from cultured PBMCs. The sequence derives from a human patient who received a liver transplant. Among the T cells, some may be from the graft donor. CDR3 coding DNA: TGTGCCAGCAGCGAACACCAGGGGGCAATAACTGAAGCTTTCTTT. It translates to CASSEHQGAITEAFF.